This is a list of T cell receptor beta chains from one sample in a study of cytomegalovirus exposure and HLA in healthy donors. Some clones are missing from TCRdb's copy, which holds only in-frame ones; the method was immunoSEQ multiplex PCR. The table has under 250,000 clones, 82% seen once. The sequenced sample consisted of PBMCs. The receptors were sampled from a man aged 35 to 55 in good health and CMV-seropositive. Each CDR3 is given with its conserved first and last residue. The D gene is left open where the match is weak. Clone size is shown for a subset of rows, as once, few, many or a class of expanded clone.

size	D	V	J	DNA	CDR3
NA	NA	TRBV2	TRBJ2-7	TGTGCCAGCAGGGAGGAAATTCAGTCCGACGAGCAGTACTTC	CASREEIQSDEQYF
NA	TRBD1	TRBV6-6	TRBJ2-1	TGTGCCAGCAGTCCCCGAGACAGGGCTTTCAATGAGCAGTTCTTC	CASSPRDRAFNEQFF
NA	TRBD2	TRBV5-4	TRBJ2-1	TGTGCCAGCAGCTTGGGCTCCGGGGGGTCGAACAATGAGCAGTTCTTC	CASSLGSGGSNNEQFF
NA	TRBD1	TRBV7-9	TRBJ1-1	TGTGCCAGCAGCTTAGGAGGGGGCGAGAAAGCTTTCTTT	CASSLGGGEKAFF
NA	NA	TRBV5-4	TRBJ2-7	TGTGCCAGCAGCTTGAGAGACAGCTACGAGCAGTACTTC	CASSLRDSYEQYF
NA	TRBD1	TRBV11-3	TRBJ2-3	TGTGCCAGCAGCTTAGTGGGACAGGCGGCAGATACGCAGTATTTT	CASSLVGQAADTQYF
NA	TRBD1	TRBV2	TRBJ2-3	TGTGCCAGCAGGAGGGACAGGGCAAACACAGATACGCAGTATTTT	CASRRDRANTDTQYF
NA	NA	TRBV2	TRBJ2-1	TGTGCCAGCAGTGTACAGGGGGGGGTGCAGTTCTTC	CASSVQGGVQFF
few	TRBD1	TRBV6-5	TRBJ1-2	TGTGCCAGCAGTCCCGGACAGGGTGATTTTAACGGCTACACCTTC	CASSPGQGDFNGYTF
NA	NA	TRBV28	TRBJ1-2	TGTGCCAGCAGTTTCAGAGGACAATATGGCTACACCTTC	CASSFRGQYGYTF
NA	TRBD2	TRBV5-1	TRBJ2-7	TGCGCCAGCAGCTTGGTCCCAACTAGCGGGGGAGCCTACGAGCAGTACTTC	CASSLVPTSGGAYEQYF
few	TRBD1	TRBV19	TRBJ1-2	TGTGCCAGTAGTATAGATCTCGACAGGGAGGCTGGCTACACCTTC	CASSIDLDREAGYTF
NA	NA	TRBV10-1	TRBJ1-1	TGCGCCAGCAGTGAGGACAGTTACACTGAAGCTTTCTTT	CASSEDSYTEAFF
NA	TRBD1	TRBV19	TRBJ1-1	TGTGCCAGTAGTTGGGACAGCCCCACTGAAGCTTTCTTT	CASSWDSPTEAFF
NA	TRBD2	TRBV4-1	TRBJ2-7	TGCGCCAGCAGCCAGCTACTAGCGGCCCTCTACGAGCAGTACTTC	CASSQLLAALYEQYF
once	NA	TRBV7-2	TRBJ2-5	TGTGCCAGCAGCTCGGACAGACAAGAGACCCAGTACTTC	CASSSDRQETQYF
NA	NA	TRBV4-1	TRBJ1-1	TGCGCCAGCAGCCAGGGACTGGCGAACACTGAAGCTTTCTTT	CASSQGLANTEAFF
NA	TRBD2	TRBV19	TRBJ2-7	TGTGCCAGTAGTTTTACCGGGACTAGCCCCGGCGAGCAGTACTTC	CASSFTGTSPGEQYF
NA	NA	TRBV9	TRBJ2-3	TGTGCCAGCAGCGTCACCCCAGGGGATACGCAGTATTTT	CASSVTPGDTQYF
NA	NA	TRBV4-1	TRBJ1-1	TGCGCCAGCAGAGGAGGCGGGAACACTGAAGCTTTCTTT	CASRGGGNTEAFF
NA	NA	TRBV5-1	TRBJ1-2	TGCGCCAGCAGCACCGGACTTTTAACCGAGTATGGCTACACCTTC	CASSTGLLTEYGYTF
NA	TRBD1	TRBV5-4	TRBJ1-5	TGTGCCAGCAGCTTGGACAGGGGGCTCAATCAGCCCCAGCATTTT	CASSLDRGLNQPQHF
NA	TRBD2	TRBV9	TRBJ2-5	TGTGCCAGCAGCGCCGCCGCTGGACTAGCGGAAGAGACCCAGTACTTC	CASSAAAGLAEETQYF
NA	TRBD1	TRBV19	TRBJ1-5	TGTGCCAGTAGGAATGACAGGGACCTTAGCAATCAGCCCCAGCATTTT	CASRNDRDLSNQPQHF